This T cell receptor (beta chain) emerged from a study of blood T cell repertoires in COVID-19. Trimming removed 0 bases at V and 7 bases at J, with 6 bases between. Germline CDR1 reads GTSNPN; CDR2 reads SVGIG (reference sequence). CDR3 size: 11 residues. The Seattle patients, enrolled during active infection, were followed longitudinally. TCRdb keeps only in-frame clones here, not all; method: immunoSEQ multiplex PCR. The sample has around 300,000 clones; 70% to 90% are singletons. V usage is TRBV30 and J usage is TRBJ1-1; D remains unclear. The clonotype originates from a woman in her seventies with COVID-19, enrolled during active disease. Sequences were obtained from peripheral blood. Here the CDR3 reads CAWSVANEAFF. As DNA, the CDR3 is TGTGCCTGGAGTGTTGCGAATGAAGCTTTCTTT.